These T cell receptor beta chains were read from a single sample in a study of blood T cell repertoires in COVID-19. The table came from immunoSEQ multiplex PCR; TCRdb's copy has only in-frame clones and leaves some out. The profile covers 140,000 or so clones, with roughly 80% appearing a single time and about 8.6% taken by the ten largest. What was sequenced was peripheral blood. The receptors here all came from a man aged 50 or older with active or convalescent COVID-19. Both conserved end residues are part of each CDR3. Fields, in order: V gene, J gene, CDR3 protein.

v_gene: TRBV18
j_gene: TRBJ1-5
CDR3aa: CASSPRGDQPQHF

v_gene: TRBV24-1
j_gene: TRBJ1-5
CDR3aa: CATGAEGVNQPQHF

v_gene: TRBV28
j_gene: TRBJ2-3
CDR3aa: CATEGLAGVETDTQYF

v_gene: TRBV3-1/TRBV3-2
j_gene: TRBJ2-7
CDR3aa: CASSQDLVEGYEQYF

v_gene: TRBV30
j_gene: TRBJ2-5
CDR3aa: CAWDYRATSGGTQYF

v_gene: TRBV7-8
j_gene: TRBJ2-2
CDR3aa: CASSSWTGVNTGELFF

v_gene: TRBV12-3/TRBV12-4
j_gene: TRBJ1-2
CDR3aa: CASSPQGYGYTF

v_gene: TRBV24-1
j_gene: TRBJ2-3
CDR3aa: CATSDPRTGDLTDTQYF

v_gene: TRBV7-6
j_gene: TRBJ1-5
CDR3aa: CASSQTGSNQPQHF

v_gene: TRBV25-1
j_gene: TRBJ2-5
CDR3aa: CASRKPGASGETQYF

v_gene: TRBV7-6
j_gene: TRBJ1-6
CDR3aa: CASSLGGGNSPLHF

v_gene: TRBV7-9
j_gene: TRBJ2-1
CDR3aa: CASSLASGTGQFF

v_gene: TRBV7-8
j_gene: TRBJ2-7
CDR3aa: CASSFSGRASYEQYF

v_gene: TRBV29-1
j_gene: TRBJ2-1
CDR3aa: CSVGTSGVDEQFF

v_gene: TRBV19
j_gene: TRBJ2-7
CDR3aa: CASSRKRTGSRYEQYF

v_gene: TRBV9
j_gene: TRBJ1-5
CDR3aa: CASSVSDRTGQPQHF

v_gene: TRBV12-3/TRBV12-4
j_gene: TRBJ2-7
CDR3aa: CASTDSSSYEQYF

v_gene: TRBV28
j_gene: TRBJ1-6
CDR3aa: CASRPPGQSTYNSPLHF

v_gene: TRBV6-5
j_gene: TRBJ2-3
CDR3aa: CASSSFEGTDTQYF

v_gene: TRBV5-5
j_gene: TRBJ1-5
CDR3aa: CASSLMGAAQPQHF

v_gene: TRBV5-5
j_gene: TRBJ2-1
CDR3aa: CASSFLGFSYNEQFF

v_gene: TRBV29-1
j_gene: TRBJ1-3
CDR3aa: CSVEEERRSGNTIYF

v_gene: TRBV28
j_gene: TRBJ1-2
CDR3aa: CASSLGGRGQANPVGYTF

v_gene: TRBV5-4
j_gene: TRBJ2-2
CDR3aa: CASSLVQGVNTGELFF

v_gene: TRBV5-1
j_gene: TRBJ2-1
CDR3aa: CASSGLAGRNEQFF

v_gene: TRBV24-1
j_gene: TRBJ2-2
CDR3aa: CATKETGGVGELFF

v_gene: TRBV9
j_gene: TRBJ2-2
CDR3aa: CASSPSGADTGELFF

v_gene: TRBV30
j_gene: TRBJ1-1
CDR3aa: CAWDRGMNTEAFF

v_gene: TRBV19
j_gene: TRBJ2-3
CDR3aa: CASSCPAGGSTDTQYF

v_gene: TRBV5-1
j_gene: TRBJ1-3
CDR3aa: CASSLGDFGNTIYF

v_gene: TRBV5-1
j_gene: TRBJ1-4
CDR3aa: CASNDPGTENEKLFF

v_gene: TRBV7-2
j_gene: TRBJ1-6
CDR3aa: CASSIGQIGNSPLHF

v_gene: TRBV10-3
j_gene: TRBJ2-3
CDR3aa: CAISRLADSSTDTQYF

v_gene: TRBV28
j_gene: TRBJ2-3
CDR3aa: CASSLLASGSHRRTDTQYF

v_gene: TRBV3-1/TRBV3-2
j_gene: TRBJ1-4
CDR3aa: CASSQEGGGTTNEKLFF

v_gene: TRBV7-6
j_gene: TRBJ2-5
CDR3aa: CASSSLAGTQETQYF

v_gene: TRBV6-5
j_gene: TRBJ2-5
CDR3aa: CASSQGLYQETQYF

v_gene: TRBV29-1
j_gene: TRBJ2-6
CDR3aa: CSVEAGTGYSGANVLTF

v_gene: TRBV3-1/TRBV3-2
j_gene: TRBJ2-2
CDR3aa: CASSPRGTNTGELFF

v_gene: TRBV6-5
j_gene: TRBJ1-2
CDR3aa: CASSYRANYGYTF

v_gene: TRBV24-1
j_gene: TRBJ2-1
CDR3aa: CATSDLTGGREDYNEQFF

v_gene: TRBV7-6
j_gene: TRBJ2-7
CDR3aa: CASSLATGGPYEQYF

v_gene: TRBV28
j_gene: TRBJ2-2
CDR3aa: CASSGHPNTGELFF

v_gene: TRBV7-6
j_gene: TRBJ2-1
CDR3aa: CASRATGAPYNEQFF

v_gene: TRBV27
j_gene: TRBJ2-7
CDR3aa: CASPPETSGFSYEQYF

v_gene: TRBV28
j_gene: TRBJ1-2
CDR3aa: CASTQNLYGYTF

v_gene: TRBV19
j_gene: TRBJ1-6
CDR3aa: CASSTGRNSPLHF

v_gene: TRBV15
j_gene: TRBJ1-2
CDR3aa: CATSRGLRTAVFYGYTF

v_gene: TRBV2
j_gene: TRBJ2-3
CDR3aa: CASRYNTDTQYF

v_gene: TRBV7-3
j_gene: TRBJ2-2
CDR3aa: CASSLAGLTTGELFF

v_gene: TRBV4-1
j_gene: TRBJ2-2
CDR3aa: CASSQGVGELFF

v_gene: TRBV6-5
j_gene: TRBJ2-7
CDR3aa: CASSLGLASDEQYF

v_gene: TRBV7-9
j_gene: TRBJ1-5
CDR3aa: CASSPRGGNQPQHF

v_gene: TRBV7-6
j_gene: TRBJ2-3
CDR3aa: CASSLRLAGLTDTQYF

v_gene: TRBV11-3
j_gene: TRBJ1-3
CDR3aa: CASSLSGNTIYF

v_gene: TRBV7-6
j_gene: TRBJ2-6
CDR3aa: CASSLDGQGTFSGANVLTF